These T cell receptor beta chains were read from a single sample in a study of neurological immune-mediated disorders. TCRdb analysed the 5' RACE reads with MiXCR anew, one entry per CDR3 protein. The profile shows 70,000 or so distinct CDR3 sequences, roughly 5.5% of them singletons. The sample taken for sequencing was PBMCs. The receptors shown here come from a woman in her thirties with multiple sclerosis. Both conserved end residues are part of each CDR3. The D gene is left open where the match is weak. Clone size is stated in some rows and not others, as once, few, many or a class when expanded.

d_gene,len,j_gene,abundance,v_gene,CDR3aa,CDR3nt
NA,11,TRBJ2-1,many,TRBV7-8,CASSVGGGQFF,TGTGCCAGCAGCGTAGGAGGTGGGCAGTTCTTC
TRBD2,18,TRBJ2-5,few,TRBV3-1,CASSEGLAGATYQETQYF,TGTGCCAGCAGCGAGGGACTAGCGGGGGCCACTTACCAAGAGACCCAGTACTTC
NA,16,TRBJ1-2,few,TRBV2,CASSELPDSRTYGYTF,TGTGCCAGCAGTGAACTCCCCGACAGCCGCACTTATGGCTACACCTTC
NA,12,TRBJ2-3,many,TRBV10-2,CASSVDGDTQYF,TGCGCCAGCAGTGTGGACGGAGATACGCAGTATTTT
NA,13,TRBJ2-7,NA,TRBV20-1,CSASGAVAYEQYF,TGCAGTGCTAGCGGGGCAGTAGCATACGAGCAGTACTTC
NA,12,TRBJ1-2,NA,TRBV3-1,CASSQGPNGYTF,TGTGCCAGCAGCCAAGGGCCCAATGGCTACACCTTC
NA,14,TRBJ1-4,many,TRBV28,CASSLKPNIQKLFF,TGTGCCAGCAGTTTAAAACCAAACATCCAAAAACTGTTTTTT
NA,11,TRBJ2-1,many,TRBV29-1,CSVATYNEQFF,TGCAGCGTCGCCACCTACAATGAGCAGTTCTTC
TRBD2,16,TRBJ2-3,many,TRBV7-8,CASSPRTSMSTDTQYF,TGTGCCAGCAGCCCACGGACTAGCATGAGCACAGATACGCAGTATTTT
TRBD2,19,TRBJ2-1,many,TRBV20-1,CSASPPSGGPTHSYNEQFF,TGCAGTGCTTCCCCGCCTAGCGGGGGGCCCACACACTCCTACAATGAGCAGTTCTTC
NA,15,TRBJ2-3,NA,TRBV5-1,CASSLGQNTADTQYF,TGCGCCAGCAGCTTGGGACAGAATACCGCAGATACGCAGTATTTT
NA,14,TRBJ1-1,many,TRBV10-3,CAISVARQSTEAFF,TGTGCCATCAGTGTCGCACGGCAAAGCACTGAAGCTTTCTTT
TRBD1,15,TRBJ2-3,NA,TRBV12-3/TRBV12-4,CASSQDRRNTDTQYF,TGTGCCAGCAGTCAGGACAGGCGAAACACAGATACGCAGTATTTT
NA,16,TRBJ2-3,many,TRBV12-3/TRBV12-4,CASRPRGSGSPDTQYF,TGTGCCAGCAGGCCACGGGGCTCGGGGTCGCCAGATACGCAGTATTTT
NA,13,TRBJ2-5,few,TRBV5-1,CASRSGAQETQYF,TGCGCCAGCAGATCGGGCGCCCAAGAGACCCAGTACTTC
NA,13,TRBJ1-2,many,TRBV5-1,CASSQARGDGYTF,TGCGCCAGCTCGCAGGCCCGGGGGGATGGCTACACCTTC
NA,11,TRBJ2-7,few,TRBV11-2,CASSLVDEQYF,TGTGCCAGCAGCTTAGTTGACGAGCAGTACTTC
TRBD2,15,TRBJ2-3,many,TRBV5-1,CASSLQRGEGDTQYF,TGCGCCAGCAGCTTGCAGCGGGGGGAGGGAGATACGCAGTATTTT
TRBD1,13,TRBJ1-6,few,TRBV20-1,CSAADRARSPLHF,TGCAGTGCTGCTGACAGGGCAAGGTCACCCCTCCACTTT
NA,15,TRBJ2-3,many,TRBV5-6,CASSHGESGADTQYF,TGTGCCAGCAGCCACGGTGAGAGTGGGGCAGATACGCAGTATTTT
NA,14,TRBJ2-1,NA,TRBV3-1,CASSQDASSNEQFF,TGTGCCAGCAGCCAAGATGCCAGCAGCAATGAGCAGTTCTTC
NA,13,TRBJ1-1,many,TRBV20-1,CSAPSTTPAEAFF,TGCAGTGCTCCTTCGACAACTCCCGCTGAAGCTTTCTTT
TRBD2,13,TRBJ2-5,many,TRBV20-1,CSASSGGQETQYF,TGCAGTGCCAGCAGCGGGGGACAAGAGACCCAGTACTTC
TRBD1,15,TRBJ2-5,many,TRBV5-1,CASSPFPGQQETQYF,TGCGCCAGCAGTCCATTTCCGGGACAGCAAGAGACCCAGTACTTC